This paragraph reports one TCR beta chain. The specificity of this receptor is unknown. No qualities accompany the bases; no much larger clone lies one base away. Receptor amplification or capture employed the immunoSEQ multiplex PCR assay. TCRdb holds this immuneACCESS table with in-frame rearrangements only. Some clones are missing; in checked studies, unresolved V genes explain under half, and the rest has no known cause. This sample holds approximately 42,000 clones; 84% were observed only once. The top ten clones comprise about 0.6% of the sample. This specimen belongs to a study of T cell changes during pregnancy in multiple sclerosis (dated by TCRdb to about 2019). Concerning the study at large: Changes in the T cell repertoire over the course of pregnancy were examined in this study in women with multiple sclerosis.

Its CDR3 holds 14 amino acids, cysteine through phenylalanine. The kept DNA is CDR3 alone, 42 bases in frame from the first base. V is cut back by 4 bases and J by 8 bases, with 6 bases in the junction unmatched. CDR1 WNHNN and CDR2 SYGVQD are derived from the germline V gene (reference sequence). Rearrangement joined TRBV10-1 to TRBJ2-1; TRBD2 agrees with 9 junctional bases. This TCR was recovered from a female donor with multiple sclerosis, enrolled in a pregnancy study. Sequencing used CD4+ T cells from peripheral blood mononuclear cells, obtained before pregnancy. Here the CDR3 is given as CASSGSGGRDEQFF. The nucleotide sequence reads as follows: TGCGCCAGCAGTGGTAGCGGGGGTCGGGATGAGCAGTTCTTC.